Listed below are T cell receptor beta chains from one sample, sequenced in a study of T cells in tumors after PD-1 blockade. The table came from immunoSEQ multiplex PCR; TCRdb's copy has only in-frame clones and leaves some out. The sample shows 45,000 to 60,000 clones, over 70% of them seen only once. Sequencing was performed on PBMCs, taken before anti-PD-1 treatment. These receptors were obtained from a human donor with basal cell carcinoma. Each CDR3 is given with its conserved first and last residue. Fields, in order: J gene, D gene, CDR3 length, V gene, clone size, CDR3 protein, CDR3 DNA. D genes are given only for firm matches. Not every row has a clone size; where given, it reads once, few, many or a size class.

TRBJ1-1,TRBD1,15,TRBV2,few,CASSEDRGRGTEAFF,TGTGCCAGCAGTGAAGACAGGGGGCGAGGCACTGAAGCTTTCTTT
TRBJ2-3,-,14,TRBV7-9,-,CASSSITGTDTQYF,TGTGCCAGCAGCTCGATTACAGGGACAGATACGCAGTATTTT
TRBJ1-1,-,14,TRBV10-3,once,CAISETTTATEAFF,TGTGCCATCAGTGAGACAACTACGGCCACTGAAGCTTTCTTT
TRBJ2-7,-,13,TRBV3-1/TRBV3-2,-,CASSQEGRHEQYF,TGTGCCAGCAGCCAAGAAGGAAGGCACGAGCAGTACTTC
TRBJ1-1,-,18,TRBV7-9,-,CASSFLPTHALNNTEAFF,TGTGCCAGCAGCTTCCTCCCCACCCATGCGCTGAATAACACTGAAGCTTTCTTT
TRBJ2-3,TRBD1,16,TRBV2,-,CASKFNGDRVTDTQYF,TGTGCCAGCAAATTTAACGGGGACAGGGTCACAGATACGCAGTATTTT
TRBJ2-1,-,12,TRBV7-8,-,CASSLAFNEQFF,TGTGCCAGCAGCTTGGCTTTCAATGAGCAGTTCTTC
TRBJ1-5,TRBD1,15,TRBV5-6,-,CASSLDRGHNQPQHF,TGTGCCAGCAGCCTGGACAGGGGCCATAATCAGCCCCAGCATTTT
TRBJ1-4,TRBD1,16,TRBV30,-,CAWSVPFDRGREKLFF,TGTGCCTGGAGTGTTCCTTTCGACAGGGGCAGAGAAAAACTGTTTTTT
TRBJ2-5,TRBD1,15,TRBV3-1/TRBV3-2,-,CASSFRGGPPETQYF,TGTGCCAGCAGCTTTCGAGGGGGCCCCCCAGAGACCCAGTACTTC
TRBJ1-4,-,15,TRBV6-1,few,CASSESTDGSEKLFF,TGTGCCAGCAGTGAATCGACCGACGGGAGCGAAAAACTGTTTTTT
TRBJ1-6,-,17,TRBV30,-,CAWSSALTRAYNSPLHF,TGTGCCTGGAGCTCAGCCTTGACCCGGGCCTATAATTCACCCCTCCACTTT
TRBJ1-1,-,16,TRBV3-1/TRBV3-2,-,CASSQAGIGANTEAFF,TGTGCCAGCAGCCAAGCTGGTATAGGGGCGAACACTGAAGCTTTCTTT
TRBJ2-5,TRBD2,15,TRBV6-1,-,CASSEERGFQETQYF,TGTGCCAGCAGTGAGGAGCGGGGCTTCCAAGAGACCCAGTACTTC
TRBJ2-7,TRBD1,14,TRBV3-1/TRBV3-2,-,CASSRQGPSYEQYF,TGTGCCAGCAGTCGACAGGGCCCATCCTACGAGCAGTACTTC
TRBJ1-2,-,13,TRBV6-5,-,CASKWGGNYGYTF,TGTGCCAGCAAATGGGGGGGGAACTATGGCTACACCTTC
TRBJ2-3,TRBD1,16,TRBV6-6,once,CASSYGQGRSTDTQYF,TGTGCCAGCAGTTACGGACAGGGGCGGAGCACAGATACGCAGTATTTT
TRBJ1-1,-,16,TRBV3-1/TRBV3-2,-,CASSQETGNRNTEAFF,TGTGCCAGCAGCCAAGAAACGGGAAACCGGAACACTGAAGCTTTCTTT
TRBJ2-6,-,19,TRBV7-9,-,CASSLAGGAMISGANVLTF,TGTGCCAGCAGCTTAGCTGGGGGTGCAATGATCTCTGGGGCCAACGTCCTGACTTTC
TRBJ2-6,-,14,TRBV6-5,-,CASSYDGGANVLTF,TGTGCCAGCAGTTACGATGGAGGGGCCAACGTCCTGACTTTC
TRBJ2-5,TRBD2,14,TRBV19,-,CASGSSGGAETQYF,TGTGCCAGTGGTTCCTCCGGGGGGGCAGAGACCCAGTACTTC
TRBJ2-3,-,17,TRBV5-4,-,CASSLATGSSSTDTQYF,TGTGCCAGCAGCTTGGCCACAGGATCTTCTAGCACAGATACGCAGTATTTT
TRBJ1-6,-,16,TRBV3-1/TRBV3-2,-,CASSQDFTGKHSPLHF,TGTGCCAGCAGCCAAGATTTTACAGGAAAGCATTCACCCCTCCACTTT
TRBJ1-1,-,14,TRBV13,-,CASSLEQMNTEAFF,TGTGCCAGCAGCTTAGAACAAATGAACACTGAAGCTTTCTTT
TRBJ1-5,-,15,TRBV19,-,CASTPRGRLDQPQHF,TGTGCCAGTACCCCCCGGGGCAGGCTGGATCAGCCCCAGCATTTT
TRBJ1-1,-,13,TRBV5-4,-,CASSLYQNTEAFF,TGTGCCAGCAGCTTGTATCAGAACACTGAAGCTTTCTTT
TRBJ2-7,-,17,TRBV28,-,CASSFMIGQRGAYEQYF,TGTGCCAGCAGTTTTATGATCGGACAGCGCGGCGCCTACGAGCAGTACTTC
TRBJ2-3,-,15,TRBV7-6,-,CASSLGQVRPDTQYF,TGTGCCAGCAGCTTAGGACAGGTGCGCCCAGATACGCAGTATTTT
TRBJ1-4,TRBD1,15,TRBV19,-,CASSVGQGNNEKLFF,TGTGCCAGTAGTGTGGGACAGGGGAATAATGAAAAACTGTTTTTT
TRBJ1-2,TRBD1,13,TRBV29-1,-,CSVGTGGWDGYTF,TGCAGCGTGGGGACAGGGGGCTGGGATGGCTACACCTTC
TRBJ1-5,-,14,TRBV19,-,CASSPRASNQPQHF,TGTGCCAGTAGTCCTCGGGCTAGCAATCAGCCCCAGCATTTT
TRBJ1-2,TRBD1,13,TRBV28,-,CASRRTGEGGYTF,TGTGCCAGCAGACGGACAGGGGAGGGTGGCTACACCTTC
TRBJ2-3,-,12,TRBV7-6,-,CASSLLTDTQYF,TGTGCCAGCAGCTTGCTCACAGATACGCAGTATTTT
TRBJ2-2,-,12,TRBV4-1,-,CATLGGAGELFF,TGCGCCACCCTAGGGGGGGCCGGGGAGCTGTTTTTT
TRBJ1-4,-,15,TRBV27,-,CASSLFGGLNEKLFF,TGTGCCAGCAGTTTATTCGGAGGACTTAATGAAAAACTGTTTTTT
TRBJ1-1,-,14,TRBV7-9,-,CASSLRDKDTEAFF,TGTGCCAGCAGCCTCCGGGACAAGGACACTGAAGCTTTCTTT
TRBJ1-4,-,13,TRBV5-4,once,CASSVLPGEKLFF,TGTGCCAGCAGCGTACTACCGGGCGAAAAACTGTTTTTT
TRBJ2-2,-,16,TRBV3-1/TRBV3-2,-,CASRAERSVGTGELFF,TGTGCCAGCAGGGCCGAGAGGTCAGTGGGGACCGGGGAGCTGTTTTTT
TRBJ2-1,TRBD1,17,TRBV7-9,few,CASSYWTGTLGYNEQFF,TGTGCCAGCAGCTACTGGACAGGTACTTTGGGCTACAATGAGCAGTTCTTC
TRBJ1-1,TRBD1,15,TRBV3-1/TRBV3-2,-,CASSKGDRETTEAFF,TGTGCCAGCAGCAAGGGGGACAGGGAAACGACTGAAGCTTTCTTT
TRBJ2-3,TRBD2,13,TRBV10-1,-,CASSEGGADTQYF,TGCGCCAGCAGTGAGGGGGGGGCAGATACGCAGTATTTT
TRBJ1-2,-,15,TRBV5-1,-,CASSLSQGRNYGYTF,TGCGCCAGCAGCTTGAGCCAGGGGAGGAACTATGGCTACACCTTC
TRBJ2-1,TRBD2,14,TRBV11-3,-,CASSSELAGQQQFF,TGTGCCAGCAGCTCCGAGCTAGCGGGGCAACAGCAGTTCTTC
TRBJ1-1,-,15,TRBV5-1,-,CASSRGPLGDTEAFF,TGCGCCAGCAGCCGGGGACCGCTGGGGGACACTGAAGCTTTCTTT
TRBJ2-1,TRBD2,16,TRBV7-9,few,CASSLGLAGVYNEQFF,TGTGCCAGCAGCTTAGGACTAGCGGGTGTTTACAATGAGCAGTTCTTC
TRBJ1-2,-,13,TRBV18,-,CASSPETDYGYTF,TGTGCCAGCTCACCGGAGACAGATTATGGCTACACCTTC
TRBJ2-1,-,13,TRBV27,-,CASGTYRDNEQFF,TGTGCCAGCGGGACTTACAGGGACAATGAGCAGTTCTTC
TRBJ1-1,TRBD1,15,TRBV7-2,-,CASSLDGTGGTEAFF,TGTGCCAGCAGCTTAGACGGGACAGGGGGTACTGAAGCTTTCTTT
TRBJ2-7,-,13,TRBV3-1/TRBV3-2,few,CASSQAGSYEQYF,TGTGCCAGCAGCCAAGCGGGAAGCTACGAGCAGTACTTC
TRBJ1-1,-,17,TRBV9,-,CASSARGDIYLNTEAFF,TGTGCCAGCAGCGCCCGGGGGGACATATACCTGAACACTGAAGCTTTCTTT
TRBJ1-5,-,15,TRBV19,-,CASSKGQNSNQPQHF,TGTGCCAGTAGTAAAGGACAGAATAGCAATCAGCCCCAGCATTTT
TRBJ2-6,TRBD1,18,TRBV7-2,-,CASSSQTGTGTGANVLTF,TGTGCCAGCAGCTCCCAAACCGGGACAGGGACTGGGGCCAACGTCCTGACTTTC
TRBJ1-3,TRBD1,15,TRBV6-5,few,CASSPTGGAGNTIYF,TGTGCCAGCAGCCCCACAGGGGGCGCTGGAAACACCATATATTTT